The T cell receptor (beta chain) described here comes from a study of technical replicates of blood from several donors. The V end lost 8 bases, the J end lost 7 bases, and 9 bases lay between the germline ends. The CDR3 is 10 residues long. The germline V gene encodes CDR1 MNHEY and CDR2 SMNVEV (reference sequence). Here immunoSEQ multiplex PCR was the method, and the copy in TCRdb shows in-frame clones only, minus some. This sample carries some 91,000 clones, around 95% of them seen once, and the ten largest clones take 0.22%. Material for sequencing was T cells isolated from PBMCs. The sequence was obtained from a human donor in good health. The chain combines TRBV27 with TRBJ2-7; possible D gene TRBD1, 5 bases. The CDR3 reads CASGPGEQYF. The CDR3 bases are TGTGCCAGCGGACCAGGGGAGCAGTACTTC.